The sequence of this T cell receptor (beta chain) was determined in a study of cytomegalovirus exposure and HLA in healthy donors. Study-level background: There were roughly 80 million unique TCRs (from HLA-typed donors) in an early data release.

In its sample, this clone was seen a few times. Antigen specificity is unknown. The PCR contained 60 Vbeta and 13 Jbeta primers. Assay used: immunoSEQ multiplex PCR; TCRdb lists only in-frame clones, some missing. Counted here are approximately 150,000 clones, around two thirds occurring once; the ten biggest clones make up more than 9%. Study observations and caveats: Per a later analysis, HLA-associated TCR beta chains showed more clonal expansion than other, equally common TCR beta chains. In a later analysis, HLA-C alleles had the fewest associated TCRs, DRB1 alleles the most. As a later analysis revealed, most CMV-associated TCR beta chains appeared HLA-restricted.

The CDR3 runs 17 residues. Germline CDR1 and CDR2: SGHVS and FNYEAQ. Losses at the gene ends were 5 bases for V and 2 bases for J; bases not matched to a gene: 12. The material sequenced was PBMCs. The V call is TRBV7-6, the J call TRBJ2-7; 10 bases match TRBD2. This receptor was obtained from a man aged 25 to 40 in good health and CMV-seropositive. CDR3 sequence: CASSPLPLAGAPYEQYF. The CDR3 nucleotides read TGTGCCAGCAGCCCATTGCCCCTAGCGGGAGCTCCCTACGAGCAGTACTTC. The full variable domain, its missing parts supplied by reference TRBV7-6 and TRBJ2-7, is GAGVSQSPRYKVTKRGQDVALRCDPISGHVSLYWYRQALGQGPEFLTYFNYEAQQDKSGLPNDRFSAERPEGSISTLTIQRTEQRDSAMYRCASSPLPLAGAPYEQYFGPGTRLTVT.